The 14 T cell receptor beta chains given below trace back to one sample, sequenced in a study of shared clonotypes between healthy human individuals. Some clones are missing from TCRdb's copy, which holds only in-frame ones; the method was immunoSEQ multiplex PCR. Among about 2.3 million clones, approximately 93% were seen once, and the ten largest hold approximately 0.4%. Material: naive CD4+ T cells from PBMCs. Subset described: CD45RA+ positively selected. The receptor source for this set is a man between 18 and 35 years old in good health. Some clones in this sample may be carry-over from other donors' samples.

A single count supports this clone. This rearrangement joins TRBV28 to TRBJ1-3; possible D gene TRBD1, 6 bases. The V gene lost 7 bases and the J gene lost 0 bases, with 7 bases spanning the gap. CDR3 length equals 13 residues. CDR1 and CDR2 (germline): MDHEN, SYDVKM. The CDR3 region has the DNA TGTGCCAGCAAGGACAGCTCTGGAAACACCATATATTTT. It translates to CASKDSSGNTIYF.

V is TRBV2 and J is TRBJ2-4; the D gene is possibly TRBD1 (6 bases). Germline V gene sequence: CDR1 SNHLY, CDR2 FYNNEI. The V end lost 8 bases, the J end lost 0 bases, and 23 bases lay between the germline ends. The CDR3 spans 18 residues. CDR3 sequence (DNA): TGTGCCAGCGAAAAAGTCGGTTTACAGGGTATAGCCAAAAACATTCAGTACTTC. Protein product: CASEKVGLQGIAKNIQYF. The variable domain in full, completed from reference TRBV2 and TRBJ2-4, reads EPEVTQTPSHQVTQMGQEVILRCVPISNHLYFYWYRQILGQKVEFLVSFYNNEISEKSEIFDDQFSVERPDGSNFTLKIRSTKLEDSAMYFCASEKVGLQGIAKNIQYFGAGTRLSVL.

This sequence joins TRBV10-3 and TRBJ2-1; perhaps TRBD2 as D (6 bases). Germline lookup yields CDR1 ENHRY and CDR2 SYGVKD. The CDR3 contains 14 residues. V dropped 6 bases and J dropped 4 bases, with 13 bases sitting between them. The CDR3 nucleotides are TGTGCCATCAGCCGGGACTCACGATACAATGAGCAGTTCTTC. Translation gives CAISRDSRYNEQFF.

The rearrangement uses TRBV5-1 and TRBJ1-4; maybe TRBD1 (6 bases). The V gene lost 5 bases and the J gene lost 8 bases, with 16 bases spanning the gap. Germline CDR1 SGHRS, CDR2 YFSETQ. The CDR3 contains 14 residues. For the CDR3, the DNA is TGCGCCAGCAGTCAAACAGGGTCAAGAGAAAAACTGTTTTTT. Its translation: CASSQTGSREKLFF.

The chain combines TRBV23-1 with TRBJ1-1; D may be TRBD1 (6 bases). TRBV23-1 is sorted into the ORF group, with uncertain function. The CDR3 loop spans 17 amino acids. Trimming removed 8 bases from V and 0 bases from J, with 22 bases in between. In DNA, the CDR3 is TGCGCCAGCTTGCACGGAGGACAGAAATCTATGAACACTGAAGCTTTCTTT. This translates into CASLHGGQKSMNTEAFF.

CDR3 sequence: CASSVTSGGTYNEQFF. The CDR3 bases are TGTGCCAGCAGCGTGACTAGCGGGGGTACCTACAATGAGCAGTTCTTC. V usage is TRBV7-2 and J usage is TRBJ2-1; 12 bases map to TRBD2. The J segment lost 2 bases and the V segment lost 5 bases, leaving 4 bases of the junction unmatched. This CDR3 spans 16 amino acids. Germline CDR1 reads SGHTA; CDR2 reads FQGNSA. Complete variable domain (other parts from reference TRBV7-2 and TRBJ2-1): GAGVSQSPSNKVTEKGKDVELRCDPISGHTALYWYRQSLGQGLEFLIYFQGNSAPDKSGLPSDRFSAERTGGSVSTLTIQRTQQEDSAVYLCASSVTSGGTYNEQFFGPGTRLTVL.

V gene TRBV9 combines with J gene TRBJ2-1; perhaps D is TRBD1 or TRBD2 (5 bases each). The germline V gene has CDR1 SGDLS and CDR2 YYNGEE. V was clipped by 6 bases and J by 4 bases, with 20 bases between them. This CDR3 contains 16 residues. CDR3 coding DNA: TGTGCCAGCACCGTGGCCGGGACCAACGTTTACAATGAGCAGTTCTTC. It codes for CASTVAGTNVYNEQFF. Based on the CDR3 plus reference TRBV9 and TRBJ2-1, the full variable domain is DSGVTQTPKHLITATGQRVTLRCSPRSGDLSVYWYQQSLDQGLQFLIQYYNGEERAKGNILERFSAQQFPDLHSELNLSSLELGDSALYFCASTVAGTNVYNEQFFGPGTRLTVL.

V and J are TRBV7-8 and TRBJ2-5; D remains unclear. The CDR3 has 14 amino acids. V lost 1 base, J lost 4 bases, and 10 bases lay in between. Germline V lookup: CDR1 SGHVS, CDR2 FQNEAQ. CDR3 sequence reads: CASSLVDGGETQYF. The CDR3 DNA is TGTGCCAGCAGCTTAGTCGATGGCGGAGAGACCCAGTACTTC.

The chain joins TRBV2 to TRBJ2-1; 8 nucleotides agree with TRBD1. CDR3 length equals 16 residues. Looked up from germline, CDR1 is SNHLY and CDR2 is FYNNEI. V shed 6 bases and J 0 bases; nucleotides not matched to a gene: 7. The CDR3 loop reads CASRGRQGSSYNEQFF. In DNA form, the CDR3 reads TGTGCCAGCAGGGGAAGACAGGGGAGCTCCTACAATGAGCAGTTCTTC.

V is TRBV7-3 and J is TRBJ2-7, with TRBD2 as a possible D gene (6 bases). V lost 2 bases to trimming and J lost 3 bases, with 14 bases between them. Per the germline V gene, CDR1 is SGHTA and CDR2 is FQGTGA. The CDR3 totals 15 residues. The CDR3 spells CASSLFPGAGYEQYF. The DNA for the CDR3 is TGTGCCAGCAGCTTATTCCCGGGAGCGGGCTACGAGCAGTACTTC.

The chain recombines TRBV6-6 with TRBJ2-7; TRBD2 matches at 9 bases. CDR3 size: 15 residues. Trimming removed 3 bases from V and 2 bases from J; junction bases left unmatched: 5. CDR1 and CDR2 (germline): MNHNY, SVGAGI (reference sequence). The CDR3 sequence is CASSYASGDAYEQYF. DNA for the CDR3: TGTGCCAGCAGTTATGCTAGCGGGGACGCCTACGAGCAGTACTTC.

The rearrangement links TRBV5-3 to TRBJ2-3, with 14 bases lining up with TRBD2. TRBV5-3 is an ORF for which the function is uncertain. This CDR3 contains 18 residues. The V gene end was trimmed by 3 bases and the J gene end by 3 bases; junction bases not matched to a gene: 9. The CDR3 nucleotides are TGTGCCAGAAGCTCGCCGGGACTAGCGGGAGAGGAGACAGATACGCAGTATTTT. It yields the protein CARSSPGLAGEETDTQYF.

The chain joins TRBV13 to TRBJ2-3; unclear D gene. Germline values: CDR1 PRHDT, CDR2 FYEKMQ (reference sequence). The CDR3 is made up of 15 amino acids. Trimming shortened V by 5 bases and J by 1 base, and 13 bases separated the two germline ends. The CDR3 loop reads CASSLRNRRTDTQYF. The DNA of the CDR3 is TGTGCCAGCAGCCTCCGAAATAGACGCACAGATACGCAGTATTTT.

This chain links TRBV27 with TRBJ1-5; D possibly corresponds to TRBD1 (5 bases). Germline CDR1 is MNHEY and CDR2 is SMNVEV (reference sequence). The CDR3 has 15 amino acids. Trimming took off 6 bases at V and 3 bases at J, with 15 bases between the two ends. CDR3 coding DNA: TGTGCCAGCAGCCCCCTGGGGGGGATCAATCAGCCCCAGCATTTT. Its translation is CASSPLGGINQPQHF.